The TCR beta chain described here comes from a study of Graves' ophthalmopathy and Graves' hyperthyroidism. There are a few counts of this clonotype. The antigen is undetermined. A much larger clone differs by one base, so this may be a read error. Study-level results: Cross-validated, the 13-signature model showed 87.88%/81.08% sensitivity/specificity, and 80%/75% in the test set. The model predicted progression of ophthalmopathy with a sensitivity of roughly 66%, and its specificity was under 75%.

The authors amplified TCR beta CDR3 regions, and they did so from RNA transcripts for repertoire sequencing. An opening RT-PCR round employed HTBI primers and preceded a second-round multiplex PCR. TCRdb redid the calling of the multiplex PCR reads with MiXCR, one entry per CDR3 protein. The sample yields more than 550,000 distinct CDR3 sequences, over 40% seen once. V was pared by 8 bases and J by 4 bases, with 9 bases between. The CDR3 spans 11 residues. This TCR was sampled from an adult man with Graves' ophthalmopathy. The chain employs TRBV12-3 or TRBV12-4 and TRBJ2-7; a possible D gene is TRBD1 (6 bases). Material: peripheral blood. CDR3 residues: CASGGQYEQYF. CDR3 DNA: TGTGCCAGCGGGGGCCAGTACGAGCAGTACTTC.